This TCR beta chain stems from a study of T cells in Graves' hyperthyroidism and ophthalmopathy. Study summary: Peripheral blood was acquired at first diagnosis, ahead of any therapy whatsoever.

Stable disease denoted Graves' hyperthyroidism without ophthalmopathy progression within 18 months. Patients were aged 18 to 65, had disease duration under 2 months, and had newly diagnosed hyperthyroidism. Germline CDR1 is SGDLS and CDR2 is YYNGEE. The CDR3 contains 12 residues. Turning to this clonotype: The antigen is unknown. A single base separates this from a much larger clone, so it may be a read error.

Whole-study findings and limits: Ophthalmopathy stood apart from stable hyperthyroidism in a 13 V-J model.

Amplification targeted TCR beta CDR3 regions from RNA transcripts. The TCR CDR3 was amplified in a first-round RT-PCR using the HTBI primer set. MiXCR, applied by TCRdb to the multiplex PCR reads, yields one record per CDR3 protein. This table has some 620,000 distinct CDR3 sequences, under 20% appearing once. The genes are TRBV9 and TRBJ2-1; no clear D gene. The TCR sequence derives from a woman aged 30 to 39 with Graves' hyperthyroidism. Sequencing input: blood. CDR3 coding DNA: TGTGCCAGCAGCGTAGTAGGGAATGACCAGTTCTTC. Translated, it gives CASSVVGNDQFF.